The sequence of this T cell receptor (beta chain) was determined in a study of CD8+ T cells in alopecia areata listed by TCRdb under 2018. With respect to the entire study: Treated patients were enrolled in an open-label pilot trial of oral tofacitinib at 5 to 10 mg twice daily for moderate-to-severe alopecia areata. The study used high-throughput TCRbeta sequencing to examine T cell clonal expansion in alopecia areata, in both the C3H/HeJ mouse model and human patients. Scalp clonality was compared across normal scalp (n=4), patchy alopecia areata scalp (n=8), and alopecia totalis/universalis scalp (n=8). Amplification of TCRbeta CDR3 regions was done by immunoSEQ multiplex PCR using 35 Vbeta forward primers and 13 Jbeta reverse primers. Biopsies were taken from tofacitinib-treated patients at baseline and again at 4 and 24 weeks into treatment, and several of those patients also had a later scalp biopsy. In humans, TCRbeta sequencing was performed on scalp tissue and on sorted CD4+ and CD8+ peripheral blood T cells from healthy controls and from patients with patchy or totalis/universalis alopecia areata. Tofacitinib was administered for 6 to 18 months, and 6 months of follow-up off drug were then conducted to assess delayed response and recurrence. RNA came from the PAXgene miRNA kit for fixed scalp, the miRNeasy kit for PBMCs, and the RNeasy kit for mouse skin. Disease severity in treated patients was measured with the SALT score, which quantifies the percentage of affected scalp surface area. Beyond this particular receptor, the publication reports: Lesional scalp, especially in alopecia totalis/universalis, showed higher clonality and more expanded CD8+ clones than normal scalp, suggesting antigenic drive. Shared TCR sequences between patients were less evident than in mice, which may be partly attributable to HLA diversity in the patient population. The treated cohort was small, with a single nonresponder, so links between baseline CD8+ expansion and response need larger studies. Scalp TCR repertoire analysis is complicated because resident alphabeta T cells in normal human skin are also sequenced, whereas mouse skin is dominated by gammadelta T cells. During tofacitinib treatment, many expanded lesional clones remained in scalp and blood, and this persistence may partly explain relapse after treatment is stopped. Scalp clonality and the number of expanded CD8+ clones among the top 100 scalp clones were significantly decreased by tofacitinib.

About this clone: Its antigen is currently not known. Base qualities are not provided; no much larger clone lies one nucleotide away.

The library relied on the immunoSEQ multiplex PCR assay. To provide template for TCR sequencing, every sample had RNA extracted and reverse transcribed into cDNA. First-strand cDNA was synthesized using SuperScript III with a 2:1 mix of oligo-dT and random hexamers. A synthetic immune receptor repertoire was used to assess amplification bias, and residual bias was removed computationally. The original methods were these. Raw reads were preprocessed for error removal, and CDR3 was defined according to IMGT conventions as running from the conserved cysteine to phenylalanine. Clonality was calculated as 1 minus Shannon entropy normalized by log2 of the number of productive unique TCRs. CD4 or CD8 identity of scalp clones was inferred by cross-referencing scalp TCRbeta sequences with sorted blood CD4 and CD8 repertoires. TCRdb stores this immuneACCESS table with in-frame sequences only. Part of the clones is absent; in the studies checked, under half of the shortfall reflects unresolved V genes, and no reason is known for the rest. V and J calls and clone size are as listed in that table; D and trimming were resolved from the DNA. Present in this sample are tens of thousands of clones, 60% to 80% of which were seen just once. The biggest ten clones account for approximately 15% of the sample.

The label giving this sample's treatment or condition can be read as: oral pan-JAK inhibitor, 5-10 mg twice daily. Lesional scalp punch biopsies and peripheral blood were collected from alopecia areata patients. PBMCs were isolated by density centrifugation and stained for CD3, CD4 and CD8, and CD4+ and CD8+ T cells were sorted on a FACSAria. The junction carries 19 bases between V and J, which are trimmed by 0 bases and 2 bases respectively. CDR1 and CDR2 are drawn from the germline V gene: SGDLS, YYNGEE. The CDR3 has 18 amino acids, counting the end cysteine and phenylalanine. Here the CDR3 DNA is all that survives: 54 bases in frame from base 1.

The sequence links TRBV9 to TRBJ2-3; the D gene lacks a confident call. The TCR originated in a human donor with alopecia areata. The starting material was CD8+ T cells sorted from blood, obtained around week 42, from a patient treated with tofacitinib. The base sequence is TGTGCCAGCAGCGTAGGAGCTTCGGACGGTCGAATCACAGATACGCAGTATTTT. Translated, this is CASSVGASDGRITDTQYF. With the rest looked up from the reference TRBV9 and TRBJ2-3 genes rather than sequenced, the full variable domain is DSGVTQTPKHLITATGQRVTLRCSPRSGDLSVYWYQQSLDQGLQFLIQYYNGEERAKGNILERFSAQQFPDLHSELNLSSLELGDSALYFCASSVGASDGRITDTQYFGPGTRLTVL.